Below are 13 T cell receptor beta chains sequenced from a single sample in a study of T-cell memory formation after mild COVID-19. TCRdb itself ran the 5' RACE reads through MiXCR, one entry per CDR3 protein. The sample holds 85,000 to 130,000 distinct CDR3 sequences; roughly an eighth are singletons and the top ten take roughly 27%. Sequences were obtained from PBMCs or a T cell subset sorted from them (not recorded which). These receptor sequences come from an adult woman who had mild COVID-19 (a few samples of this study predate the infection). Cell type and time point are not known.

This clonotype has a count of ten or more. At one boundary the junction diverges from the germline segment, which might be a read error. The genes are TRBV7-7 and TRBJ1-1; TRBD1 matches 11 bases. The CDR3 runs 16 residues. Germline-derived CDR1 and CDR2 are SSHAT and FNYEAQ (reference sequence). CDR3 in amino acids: CASRPPSRTGGSEAFF. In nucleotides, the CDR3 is TGTGCTAGCAGACCGCCGAGCAGGACAGGGGGCTCTGAAGCTTTCTTT.

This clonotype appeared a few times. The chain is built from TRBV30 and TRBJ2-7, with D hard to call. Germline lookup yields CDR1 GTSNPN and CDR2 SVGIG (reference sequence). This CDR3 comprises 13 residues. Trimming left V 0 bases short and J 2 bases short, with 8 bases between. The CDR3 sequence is CAWSVGIAYEQYF. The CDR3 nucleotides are TGTGCCTGGAGTGTGGGAATCGCCTACGAGCAGTACTTC.

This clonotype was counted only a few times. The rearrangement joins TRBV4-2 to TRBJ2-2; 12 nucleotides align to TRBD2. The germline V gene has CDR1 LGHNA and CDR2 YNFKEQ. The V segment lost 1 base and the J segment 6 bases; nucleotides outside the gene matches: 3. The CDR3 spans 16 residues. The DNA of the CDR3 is TGTGCCAGCAGCCAAGGACTAGCGGGAGTAGCCGGGGAGCTGTTTTTT. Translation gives CASSQGLAGVAGELFF.

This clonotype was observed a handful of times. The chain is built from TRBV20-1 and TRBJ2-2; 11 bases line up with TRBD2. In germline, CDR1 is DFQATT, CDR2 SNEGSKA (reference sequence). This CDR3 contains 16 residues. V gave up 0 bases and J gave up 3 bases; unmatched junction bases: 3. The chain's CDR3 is CSARDQLAGDTGELFF. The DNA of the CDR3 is TGCAGTGCTAGAGATCAACTAGCGGGAGACACCGGGGAGCTGTTTTTT.

CDR3 bases: TGTGCCAGTAGTATAGCGTCGGGACAGCAACCCTACGAGCAGTACTTC. It translates to CASSIASGQQPYEQYF. The chain couples TRBV19 to TRBJ2-7; the match to TRBD1 covers 7 bases. The ends lost 1 base at V and 2 bases at J; junction bases unmatched: 8. The CDR3 has 16 amino acids. The germline V gene has CDR1 LNHDA and CDR2 SQIVND (reference sequence).

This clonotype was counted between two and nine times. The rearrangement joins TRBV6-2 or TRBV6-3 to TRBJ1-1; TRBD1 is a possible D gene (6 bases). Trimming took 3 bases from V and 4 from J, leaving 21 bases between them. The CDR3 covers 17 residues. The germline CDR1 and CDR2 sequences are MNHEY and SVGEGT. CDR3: CASSYRTDEGECTEAFF. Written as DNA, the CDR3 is TGTGCCAGCAGTTATCGAACAGATGAGGGGGAGTGCACTGAAGCTTTCTTT.

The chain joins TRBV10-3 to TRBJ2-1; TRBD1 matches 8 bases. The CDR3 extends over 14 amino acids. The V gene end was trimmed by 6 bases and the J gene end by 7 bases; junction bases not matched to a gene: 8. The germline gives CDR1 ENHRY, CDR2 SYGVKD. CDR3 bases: TGTGCCATCAGCCCAGGGGGCCGGATGAATGAGCAGTTCTTC. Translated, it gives CAISPGGRMNEQFF.

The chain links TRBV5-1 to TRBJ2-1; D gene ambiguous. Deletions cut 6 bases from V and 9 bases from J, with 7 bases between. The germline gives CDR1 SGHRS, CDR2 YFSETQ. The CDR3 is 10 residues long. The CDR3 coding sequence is TGCGCCAGCAAAATCGGTGAGCAGTTCTTC. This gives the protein CASKIGEQFF. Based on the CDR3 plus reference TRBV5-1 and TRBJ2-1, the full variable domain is KAGVTQTPRYLIKTRGQQVTLSCSPISGHRSVSWYQQTPGQGLQFLFEYFSETQRNKGNFPGRFSGRQFSNSRSEMNVSTLELGDSALYLCASKIGEQFFGPGTRLTVL.

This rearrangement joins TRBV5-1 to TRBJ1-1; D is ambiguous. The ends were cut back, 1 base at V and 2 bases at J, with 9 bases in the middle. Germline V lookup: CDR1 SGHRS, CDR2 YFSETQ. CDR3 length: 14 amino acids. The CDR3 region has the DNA TGCGCCAGCAGCTTGAAGAGTCCTAACACTGAAGCTTTCTTT. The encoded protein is CASSLKSPNTEAFF. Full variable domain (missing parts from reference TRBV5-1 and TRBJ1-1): KAGVTQTPRYLIKTRGQQVTLSCSPISGHRSVSWYQQTPGQGLQFLFEYFSETQRNKGNFPGRFSGRQFSNSRSEMNVSTLELGDSALYLCASSLKSPNTEAFFGQGTRLTVV.

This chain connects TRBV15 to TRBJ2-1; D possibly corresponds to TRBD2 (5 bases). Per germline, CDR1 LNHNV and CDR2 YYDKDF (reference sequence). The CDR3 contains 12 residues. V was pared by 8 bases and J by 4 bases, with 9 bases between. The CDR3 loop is CATGSGYNEQFF. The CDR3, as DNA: TGTGCCACCGGGAGCGGTTACAATGAGCAGTTCTTC.

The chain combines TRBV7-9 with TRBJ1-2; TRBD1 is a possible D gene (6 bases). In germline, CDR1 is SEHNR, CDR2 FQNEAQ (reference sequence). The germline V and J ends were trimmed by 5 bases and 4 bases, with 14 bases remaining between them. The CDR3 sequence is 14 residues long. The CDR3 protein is CASSQGQIFYGYTF. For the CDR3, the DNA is TGTGCCAGCAGCCAAGGACAGATCTTCTATGGCTACACCTTC.

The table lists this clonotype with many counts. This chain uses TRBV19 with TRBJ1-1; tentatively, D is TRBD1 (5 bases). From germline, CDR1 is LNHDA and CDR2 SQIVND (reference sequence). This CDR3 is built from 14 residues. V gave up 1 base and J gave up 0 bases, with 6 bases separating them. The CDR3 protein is CASSIGGMNTEAFF. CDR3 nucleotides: TGTGCCAGTAGTATAGGGGGGATGAACACTGAAGCTTTCTTT.

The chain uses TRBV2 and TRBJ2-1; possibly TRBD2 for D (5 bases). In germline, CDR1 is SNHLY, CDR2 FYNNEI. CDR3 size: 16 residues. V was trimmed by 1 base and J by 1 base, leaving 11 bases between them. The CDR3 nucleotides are TGTGCCAGCAGTGAAGAAGAGGGAAGGTCCTACAATGAGCAGTTCTTC. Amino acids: CASSEEEGRSYNEQFF.